The rows below give T cell receptor beta chains drawn from one sample of a study of blood T cell repertoires in COVID-19. Here immunoSEQ multiplex PCR was the method, and the copy in TCRdb shows in-frame clones only, minus some. The data show approximately 190,000 clones, with 88% seen just once and roughly 5.6% held by the top ten. The sequenced sample consisted of peripheral blood. The receptor source for this set is a woman in her forties who had recovered from COVID-19. Both conserved end residues are part of each CDR3. A D gene is named only where the DNA matches it firmly. Clone size appears in some rows only: once, few, many, or a class for an expanded clone.

j_call clone_size d_call v_call cdr3_aa cdr3_nt
TRBJ1-5 NA TRBD1 TRBV29-1 CSARTGTGNQPQHF TGCAGCGCCAGGACAGGGACTGGAAATCAGCCCCAGCATTTT
TRBJ2-7 NA TRBD2 TRBV7-9 CASSAPGTSGSYEQYF TGTGCCAGCAGCGCACCCGGGACTAGCGGTTCCTACGAGCAGTACTTC
TRBJ2-7 NA TRBD2 TRBV5-1 CASSLGPSGSYEQYF TGCGCCAGCAGCTTGGGGCCTAGCGGTTCCTACGAGCAGTACTTC
TRBJ1-1 NA TRBD1 TRBV5-1 CASSLPTGGGNTEAFF TGCGCCAGCAGCTTACCGACAGGGGGGGGCAACACTGAAGCTTTCTTT
TRBJ1-1 NA NA TRBV3-1/TRBV3-2 CASSQETGRAEAFF TGTGCCAGCAGCCAAGAAACAGGGAGAGCTGAAGCTTTCTTT
TRBJ1-2 NA TRBD1 TRBV28 CASSLPRQGSYGYTF TGTGCCAGCAGTCTCCCCCGACAGGGTAGTTATGGCTACACCTTC
TRBJ1-6 NA TRBD1 TRBV7-9 CASSFQTGMVSPLHF TGTGCCAGCAGCTTCCAGACAGGGATGGTCTCACCCCTCCACTTT
TRBJ1-1 once NA TRBV10-3 CAITMTENTEAFF TGTGCCATCACCATGACAGAAAACACTGAAGCTTTCTTT
TRBJ2-1 NA TRBD1 TRBV4-1 CASSPGTGTSSYNEQFF TGCGCCAGCAGCCCAGGGACAGGGACGAGCTCCTACAATGAGCAGTTCTTC
TRBJ1-3 once NA TRBV19 CASSDKQGAGNTIYF TGTGCCAGTAGTGACAAACAGGGTGCTGGAAACACCATATATTTT
TRBJ2-1 NA TRBD2 TRBV25-1 CASSGLAGGSVRDEQFF TGTGCCAGCAGTGGTCTAGCGGGAGGCAGTGTTAGGGATGAGCAGTTCTTC
TRBJ2-7 NA TRBD2 TRBV19 CASSIGLAGWGYEQYF TGTGCCAGTAGTATCGGGCTAGCGGGATGGGGGTACGAGCAGTACTTC
TRBJ2-7 once NA TRBV20-1 CSAKQAYEQYF TGCAGTGCTAAGCAGGCCTACGAGCAGTACTTC
TRBJ2-5 NA TRBD2 TRBV11-2 CASSLTSGQRQETQYF TGTGCCAGCAGCTTAACTAGCGGCCAACGCCAAGAGACCCAGTACTTC
TRBJ2-1 NA NA TRBV24-1 CATSDLRRLEVVNEQFF TGTGCCACCAGTGACCTAAGGCGACTGGAAGTGGTGAATGAGCAGTTCTTC
TRBJ2-7 NA TRBD1 TRBV3-1/TRBV3-2 CASSQGVQGQEQYF TGTGCCAGCAGCCAAGGGGTACAGGGGCAAGAGCAGTACTTC
TRBJ1-1 NA NA TRBV10-3 CAISTDSSGTEAFF TGTGCCATCAGTACAGATTCCAGCGGTACTGAAGCTTTCTTT
TRBJ2-7 few TRBD1 TRBV5-1 CASSRGQHYEQYF TGCGCCAGCAGCCGGGGACAGCACTACGAGCAGTACTTC
TRBJ2-3 once TRBD2 TRBV18 CASSIRLAGDADTQYF TGTGCCAGCTCCATTAGACTAGCGGGAGATGCAGATACGCAGTATTTT
TRBJ1-1 few NA TRBV5-4 CASSLAVGLEAFF TGTGCCAGCAGCTTGGCCGTGGGCCTAGAAGCTTTCTTT
TRBJ2-7 few TRBD2 TRBV19 CASSAGSSGAYEQYF TGTGCCAGCTCAGCGGGAAGCTCAGGCGCCTACGAGCAGTACTTC
TRBJ2-7 NA NA TRBV6-5 CASSQGGYEQYF TGTGCCAGCAGTCAGGGTGGGTACGAGCAGTACTTC
TRBJ2-2 few NA TRBV27 CASSPGYTGELFF TGTGCCAGCAGTCCGGGGTACACCGGGGAGCTGTTTTTT
TRBJ1-5 NA NA TRBV3-1/TRBV3-2 CASSQEFRLNQPQHF TGTGCCAGCAGCCAAGAATTCAGACTAAATCAGCCCCAGCATTTT
TRBJ2-7 NA NA TRBV5-1 CASSFNSGYEQYF TGCGCCAGCAGCTTCAACAGTGGCTACGAGCAGTACTTC
TRBJ1-2 NA NA TRBV5-8 CASNIYRDYGYTF TGTGCCAGCAACATTTACAGGGACTATGGCTACACCTTC
TRBJ2-1 NA TRBD2 TRBV7-9 CASSLDWSGSLYEQFF TGTGCCAGCAGCTTAGACTGGAGCGGGAGCCTTTATGAGCAGTTCTTC
TRBJ1-2 NA NA TRBV19 CASSIQRTVSSWGYTF TGTGCCAGTAGTATTCAACGGACAGTATCCTCCTGGGGCTACACCTTC
TRBJ1-5 once NA TRBV10-3 CAISGEGTQPQHF TGTGCCATCAGTGGTGAGGGTACTCAGCCCCAGCATTTT
TRBJ1-1 few TRBD1 TRBV5-1 CASSKGQGNTEAFF TGCGCCAGCAGCAAGGGACAGGGGAACACTGAAGCTTTCTTT
TRBJ1-6 NA NA TRBV6-5 CASRGGQQDSPLHF TGTGCCAGCAGGGGGGGGCAACAAGATTCACCCCTCCACTTT
TRBJ2-5 NA TRBD1 TRBV15 CATSRDQVTGWETQYF TGTGCCACCAGCAGAGATCAGGTGACAGGGTGGGAGACCCAGTACTTC
TRBJ1-2 NA TRBD1 TRBV23-1 CASSRRGVWVRYGYTF TGCGCCAGCAGTCGCAGGGGGGTTTGGGTACGGTATGGCTACACCTTC
TRBJ1-2 NA TRBD1 TRBV7-3 CASSSGQGGNGYTF TGTGCCAGCAGCTCCGGACAGGGTGGCAATGGCTACACCTTC
TRBJ2-7 NA TRBD1 TRBV10-1 CANPGQGSYEQYF TGCGCCAACCCGGGACAGGGGAGCTACGAGCAGTACTTC
TRBJ2-7 NA TRBD2 TRBV20-1 CSASRGLAGGGSYEQYF TGCAGTGCTAGTCGGGGCTTAGCGGGAGGGGGATCCTACGAGCAGTACTTC
TRBJ2-1 once TRBD2 TRBV7-9 CASSLSSGSRDNEQFF TGTGCCAGCAGCTTATCCAGCGGGAGTAGGGACAATGAGCAGTTCTTC
TRBJ2-1 NA NA TRBV7-9 CASSLDRAGGTYNEQFF TGTGCCAGCAGCTTAGATCGCGCCGGGGGAACCTACAATGAGCAGTTCTTC
TRBJ2-2 NA TRBD1 TRBV7-8 CASSTGVDGELFF TGTGCCAGCAGCACAGGGGTGGACGGGGAGCTGTTTTTT
TRBJ1-6 NA NA TRBV20-1 CSASRQKNSPLHF TGCAGTGCTAGTCGACAGAAAAATTCACCCCTCCACTTT
TRBJ1-2 NA NA TRBV27 CASSSNSGRGGYTF TGTGCCAGCAGCTCAAATTCAGGGAGGGGTGGCTACACCTTC
TRBJ2-5 NA NA TRBV4-2 CASSQGTRDQETQYF TGTGCCAGCAGCCAAGGCACTAGAGACCAAGAGACCCAGTACTTC